This note documents a single TCR beta chain sequence. Germline V lookup: CDR1 LGHNA, CDR2 YSLEER. Trimming left V 0 bases short and J 4 bases short, with 12 bases between. The CDR3 runs to 15 residues. Measured with immunoSEQ multiplex PCR; TCRdb has only the in-frame clones, and not every one. The sample has roughly 240,000 clones, roughly 80% seen once. The entry originates in a study of blood T cell repertoires in COVID-19. J is TRBJ1-2 and V is TRBV4-3; D gene uncertain. The sequence was collected from a woman aged 70-85 years with acute or convalescent COVID-19. Sample: peripheral blood. CDR3 loop: CASSQDQIYGYGYTF. CDR3 nucleotides: TGCGCCAGCAGCCAAGATCAAATATACGGCTATGGCTACACCTTC.